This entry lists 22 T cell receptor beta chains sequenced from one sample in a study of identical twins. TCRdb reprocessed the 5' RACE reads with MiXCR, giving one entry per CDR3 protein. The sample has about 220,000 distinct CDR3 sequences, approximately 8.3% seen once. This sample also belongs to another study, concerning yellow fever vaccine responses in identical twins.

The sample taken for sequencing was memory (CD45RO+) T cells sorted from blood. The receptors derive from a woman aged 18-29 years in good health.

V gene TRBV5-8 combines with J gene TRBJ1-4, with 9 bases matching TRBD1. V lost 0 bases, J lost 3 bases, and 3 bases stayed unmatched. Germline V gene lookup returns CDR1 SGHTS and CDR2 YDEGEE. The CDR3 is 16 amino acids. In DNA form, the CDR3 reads TGTGCCAGCAGCTTGGGGACAGGGGAGTCTAATGAAAAACTGTTTTTT. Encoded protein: CASSLGTGESNEKLFF.

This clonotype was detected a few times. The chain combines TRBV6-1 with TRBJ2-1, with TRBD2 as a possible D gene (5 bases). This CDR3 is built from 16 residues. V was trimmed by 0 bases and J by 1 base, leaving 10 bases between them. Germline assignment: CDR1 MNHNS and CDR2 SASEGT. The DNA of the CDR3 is TGTGCCAGCAGTGAAGCGCTAGGGAGTTCCTACAATGAGCAGTTCTTC. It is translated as CASSEALGSSYNEQFF.

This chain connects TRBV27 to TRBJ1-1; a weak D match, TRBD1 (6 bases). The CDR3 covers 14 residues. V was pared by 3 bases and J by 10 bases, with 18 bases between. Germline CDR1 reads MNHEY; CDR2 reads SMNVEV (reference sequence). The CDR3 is CASSLSSGTTTAFF. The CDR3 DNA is TGTGCCAGCAGTTTGTCCTCCGGGACAACTACAGCTTTCTTT.

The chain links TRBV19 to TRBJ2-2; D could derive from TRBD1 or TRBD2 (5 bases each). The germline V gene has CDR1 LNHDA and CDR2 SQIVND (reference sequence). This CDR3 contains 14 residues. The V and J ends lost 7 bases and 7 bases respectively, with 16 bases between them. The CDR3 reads CASTTGPVNGELFF. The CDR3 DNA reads TGTGCCAGTACAACGGGACCGGTAAACGGGGAGCTGTTTTTT.

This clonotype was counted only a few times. For the CDR3, the DNA is TGCAGTGCTAGTTTCCTTAGCAATCAGCCCCAGCATTTT. This sequence encodes CSASFLSNQPQHF. This chain links TRBV20-1 with TRBJ1-5; no reliable D call. Germline CDR1 is DFQATT and CDR2 is SNEGSKA (reference sequence). This CDR3 is built from 13 residues. Between the trimmed V and J ends, which lost 3 bases and 0 bases, there was a span of 6 bases.

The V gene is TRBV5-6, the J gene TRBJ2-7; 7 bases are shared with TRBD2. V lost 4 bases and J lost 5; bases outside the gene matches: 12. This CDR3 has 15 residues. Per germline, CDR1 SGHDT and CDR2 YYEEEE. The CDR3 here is CASSLSGGGRDEQYF. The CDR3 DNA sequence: TGTGCCAGCAGCCTCTCGGGGGGAGGGCGGGACGAGCAGTACTTC.

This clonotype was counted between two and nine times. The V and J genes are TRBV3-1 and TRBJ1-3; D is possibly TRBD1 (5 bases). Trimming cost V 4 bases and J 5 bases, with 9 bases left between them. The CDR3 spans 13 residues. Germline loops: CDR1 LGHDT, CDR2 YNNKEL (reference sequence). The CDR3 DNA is TGTGCCAGCAGCCGACAGTCGAGAAACACCATATATTTT. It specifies CASSRQSRNTIYF.

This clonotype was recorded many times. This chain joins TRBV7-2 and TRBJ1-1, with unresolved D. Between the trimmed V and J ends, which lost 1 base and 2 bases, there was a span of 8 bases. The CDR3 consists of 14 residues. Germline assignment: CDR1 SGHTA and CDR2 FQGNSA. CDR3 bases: TGTGCCAGCAGCTTAGAGGGCCCCAACACTGAAGCTTTCTTT. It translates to CASSLEGPNTEAFF.

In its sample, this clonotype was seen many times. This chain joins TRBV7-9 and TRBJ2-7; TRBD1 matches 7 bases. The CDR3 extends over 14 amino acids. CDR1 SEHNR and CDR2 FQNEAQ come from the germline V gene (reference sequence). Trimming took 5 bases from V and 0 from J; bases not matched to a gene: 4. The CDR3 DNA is TGTGCCAGCAGCGTGGGACAGAGCTCCTACGAGCAGTACTTC. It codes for CASSVGQSSYEQYF.

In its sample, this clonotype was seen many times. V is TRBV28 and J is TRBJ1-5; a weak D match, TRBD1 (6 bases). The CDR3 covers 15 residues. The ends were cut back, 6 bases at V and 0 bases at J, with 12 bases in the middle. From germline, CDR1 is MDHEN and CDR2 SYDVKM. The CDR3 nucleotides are TGTGCCAGCAGCCCAACAGGGACTAGCAATCAGCCCCAGCATTTT. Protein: CASSPTGTSNQPQHF.

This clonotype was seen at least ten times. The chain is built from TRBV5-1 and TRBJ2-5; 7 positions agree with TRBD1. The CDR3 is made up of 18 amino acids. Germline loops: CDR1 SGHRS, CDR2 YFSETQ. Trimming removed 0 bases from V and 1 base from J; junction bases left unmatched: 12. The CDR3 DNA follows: TGCGCCAGCAGCTTGGAAGGCCAGGGGGTACGGAGCCAAGAGACCCAGTACTTC. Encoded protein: CASSLEGQGVRSQETQYF.

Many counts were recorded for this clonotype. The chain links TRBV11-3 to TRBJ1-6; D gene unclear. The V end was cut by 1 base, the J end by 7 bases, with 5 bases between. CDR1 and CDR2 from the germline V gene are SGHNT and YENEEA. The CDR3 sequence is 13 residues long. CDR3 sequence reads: CASSLVENSPLHF. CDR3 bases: TGTGCCAGCAGCTTAGTGGAGAATTCACCCCTCCACTTT.

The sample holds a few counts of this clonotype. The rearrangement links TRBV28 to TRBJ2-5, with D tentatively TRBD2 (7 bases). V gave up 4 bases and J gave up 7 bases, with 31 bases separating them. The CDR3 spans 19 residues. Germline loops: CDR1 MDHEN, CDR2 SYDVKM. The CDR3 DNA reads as TGTGCCAGCAGTTCCCTACAGGGTTCCAAGAGGGAGGGTGTCGGGACCCAGTACTTC. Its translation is CASSSLQGSKREGVGTQYF.

The CDR3 loop is CASSQAARSSSYEQYF. CDR3 DNA sequence: TGCGCCAGCAGCCAAGCCGCGCGGTCTAGCTCCTACGAGCAGTACTTC. The chain couples TRBV4-3 to TRBJ2-7; no firm D call. The CDR3 runs 16 residues. From germline, CDR1 is LGHNA and CDR2 YSLEER. The V and J ends lost 1 base and 0 bases respectively, with 13 bases between them.

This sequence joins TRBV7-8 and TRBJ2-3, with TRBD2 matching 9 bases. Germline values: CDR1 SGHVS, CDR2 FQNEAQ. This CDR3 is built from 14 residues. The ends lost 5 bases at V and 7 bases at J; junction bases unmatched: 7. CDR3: CASSPSGASHTQYF. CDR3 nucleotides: TGTGCCAGCAGCCCTAGCGGGGCCTCCCATACGCAGTATTTT.

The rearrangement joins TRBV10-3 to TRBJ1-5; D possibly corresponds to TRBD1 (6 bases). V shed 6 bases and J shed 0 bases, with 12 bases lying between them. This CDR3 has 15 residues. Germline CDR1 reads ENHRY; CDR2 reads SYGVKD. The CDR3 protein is CAISPDRNSNQPQHF. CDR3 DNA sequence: TGTGCCATCAGCCCCGACAGGAATAGCAATCAGCCCCAGCATTTT.

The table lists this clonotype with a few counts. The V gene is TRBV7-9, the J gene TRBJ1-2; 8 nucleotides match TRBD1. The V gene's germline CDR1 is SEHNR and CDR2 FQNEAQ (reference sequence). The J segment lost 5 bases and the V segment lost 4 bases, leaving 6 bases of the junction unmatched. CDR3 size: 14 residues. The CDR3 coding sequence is TGTGCCAGCAGCTATGGACAGGGAGAGTATGGCTACACCTTC. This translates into CASSYGQGEYGYTF.

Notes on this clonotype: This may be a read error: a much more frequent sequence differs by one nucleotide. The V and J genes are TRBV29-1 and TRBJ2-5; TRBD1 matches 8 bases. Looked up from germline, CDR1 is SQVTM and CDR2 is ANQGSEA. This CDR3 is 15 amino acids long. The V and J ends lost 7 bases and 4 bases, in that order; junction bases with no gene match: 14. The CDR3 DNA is TGCAGCGACCAGAACGGACAGGGCCCGGGAGAGACCCAGTACTTC. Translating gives CSDQNGQGPGETQYF.

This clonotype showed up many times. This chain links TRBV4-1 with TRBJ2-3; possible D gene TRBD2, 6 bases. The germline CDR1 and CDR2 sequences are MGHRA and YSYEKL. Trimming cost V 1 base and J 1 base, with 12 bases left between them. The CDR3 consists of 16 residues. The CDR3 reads CASSQGGLGRTDTQYF. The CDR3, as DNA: TGCGCCAGCAGCCAAGGGGGACTGGGGCGCACAGATACGCAGTATTTT.

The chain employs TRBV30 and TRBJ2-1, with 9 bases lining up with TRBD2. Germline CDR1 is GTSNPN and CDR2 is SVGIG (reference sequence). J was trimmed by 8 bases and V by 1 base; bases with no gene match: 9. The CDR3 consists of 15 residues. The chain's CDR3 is CAWSAGLAINYEQFF. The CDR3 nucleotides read TGTGCCTGGAGTGCGGGACTAGCCATAAACTATGAGCAGTTCTTC.

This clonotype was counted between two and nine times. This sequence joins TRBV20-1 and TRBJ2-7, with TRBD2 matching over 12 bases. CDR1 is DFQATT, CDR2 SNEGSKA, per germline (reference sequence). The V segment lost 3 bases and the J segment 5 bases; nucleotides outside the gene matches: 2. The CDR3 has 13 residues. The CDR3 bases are TGCAGTGCTAGGTCTAGCGGGAGGGACGAGCAGTACTTC. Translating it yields CSARSSGRDEQYF.

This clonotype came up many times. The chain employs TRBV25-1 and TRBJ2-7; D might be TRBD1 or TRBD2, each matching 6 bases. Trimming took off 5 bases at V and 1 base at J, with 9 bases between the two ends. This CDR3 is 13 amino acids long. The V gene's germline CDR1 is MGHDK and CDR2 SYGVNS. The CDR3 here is CASSSGASYEQYF. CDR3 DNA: TGTGCCAGCAGTTCGGGGGCTTCCTACGAGCAGTACTTC.